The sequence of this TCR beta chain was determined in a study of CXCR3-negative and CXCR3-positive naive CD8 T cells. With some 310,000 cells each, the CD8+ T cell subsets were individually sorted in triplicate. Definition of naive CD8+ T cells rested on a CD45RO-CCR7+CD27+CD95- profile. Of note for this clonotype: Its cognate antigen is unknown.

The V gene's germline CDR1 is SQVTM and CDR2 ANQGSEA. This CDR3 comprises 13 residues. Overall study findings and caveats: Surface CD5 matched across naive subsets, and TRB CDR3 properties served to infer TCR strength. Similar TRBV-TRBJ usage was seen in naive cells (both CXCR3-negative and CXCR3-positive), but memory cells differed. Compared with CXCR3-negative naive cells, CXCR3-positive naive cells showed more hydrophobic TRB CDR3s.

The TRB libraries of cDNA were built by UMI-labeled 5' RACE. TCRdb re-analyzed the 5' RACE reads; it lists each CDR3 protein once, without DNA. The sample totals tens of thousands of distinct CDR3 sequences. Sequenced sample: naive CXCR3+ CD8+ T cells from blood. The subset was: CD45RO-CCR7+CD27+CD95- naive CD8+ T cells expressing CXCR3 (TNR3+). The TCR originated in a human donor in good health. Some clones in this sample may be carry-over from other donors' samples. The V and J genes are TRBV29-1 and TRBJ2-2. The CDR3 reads CSVPSHNGGELFF.